These 20 T cell receptor beta chains were all obtained from the same sample, sequenced in a study of T-cell memory formation after mild COVID-19. One entry per CDR3 protein results from TCRdb running MiXCR on the 5' RACE reads. This table has 580,000 or so distinct CDR3 sequences, around 15% appearing once. The sample comprised PBMCs or a T cell subset sorted from them (not recorded which). The receptor set was obtained from an adult woman who had mild COVID-19 (a few samples of this study predate the infection). Cell type and time point are not known.

The gene calls are TRBV7-9 and TRBJ2-6, with 9 positions matching TRBD1. Germline CDR1 SEHNR, CDR2 FQNEAQ (reference sequence). The trim removed 3 bases at V and 0 bases at J, leaving 12 bases unmatched. This CDR3 has 20 amino acids. The CDR3 sequence is CASSLKTTGGGSSGANVLTF. CDR3 bases: TGTGCCAGCAGCTTGAAGACAACAGGGGGCGGTAGCTCTGGGGCCAACGTCCTGACTTTC.

The chain is built from TRBV30 and TRBJ1-4; D ambiguous. The CDR3 spans 15 residues. Germline V CDR1 and CDR2: GTSNPN, SVGIG (reference sequence). V lost 1 base and J lost 7, with 16 bases in between. CDR3 nucleotide sequence: TGTGCCTGGAGTGGGGGTCGGGGTGGAGTTGAAAAACTGTTTTTT. Its protein product is CAWSGGRGGVEKLFF.

The chain links TRBV7-2 to TRBJ2-1; 13 bases line up with TRBD2. Unmatched junction bases numbered 10, after V lost 1 base and J lost 1 base. The CDR3 extends over 20 amino acids. Germline loops: CDR1 SGHTA, CDR2 FQGNSA. The CDR3 reads CASSLVELAGGPRSYNEQFF. CDR3 coding DNA: TGTGCCAGCAGCTTAGTAGAACTAGCGGGAGGGCCTAGGTCCTACAATGAGCAGTTCTTC.

This clonotype was recorded a few times. CDR3 loop: CASRARARNTEAFF. The DNA for the CDR3 is TGTGCCAGCAGGGCCCGTGCCCGGAACACTGAAGCTTTCTTT. The chain couples TRBV6-5 to TRBJ1-1; no clear D gene. The CDR3 has 14 residues. The germline CDR1 and CDR2 sequences are MNHEY and SVGAGI. Trimming left V 6 bases short and J 1 base short, with 12 bases between.

This clonotype has a handful of counts. The J gene is TRBJ1-5, the V gene TRBV20-1; 9 bases map to TRBD1. The CDR3 sequence is 15 residues long. After removal of 5 bases from V and 6 bases from J, the junction contained 11 bases not matched to a gene. The germline gives CDR1 DFQATT, CDR2 SNEGSKA (reference sequence). CDR3 region: CSAARTGVSSQPQHF. The CDR3 DNA follows: TGCAGTGCTGCCCGGACAGGGGTTTCGAGTCAGCCCCAGCATTTT.

The chain couples TRBV27 to TRBJ2-7; the D is unclear. This CDR3 is 13 amino acids long. V lost 5 bases to trimming and J lost 7 bases, with 15 bases between them. The germline V gene encodes CDR1 MNHEY and CDR2 SMNVEV (reference sequence). CDR3 sequence (DNA): TGTGCCAGCAGTATTCACCTGGCGGCTGAGCAGTACTTC. It encodes CASSIHLAAEQYF.

The chain combines TRBV5-6 with TRBJ2-5; D call uncertain. The germline V gene encodes CDR1 SGHDT and CDR2 YYEEEE. V was trimmed by 1 base and J by 0 bases, leaving 7 bases between them. The CDR3 contains 14 residues. Here the CDR3 reads CASSLPWYQETQYF. DNA of the CDR3: TGTGCCAGCAGCTTGCCGTGGTACCAAGAGACCCAGTACTTC. The variable domain in full, completed from reference TRBV5-6 and TRBJ2-5, reads DAGVTQSPTHLIKTRGQQVTLRCSPKSGHDTVSWYQQALGQGPQFIFQYYEEEERQRGNFPDRFSGHQFPNYSSELNVNALLLGDSALYLCASSLPWYQETQYFGPGTRLLVL.

This clonotype was observed a few times. V gene TRBV6-5 combines with J gene TRBJ2-6; D is tentatively TRBD1 or TRBD2 (5 bases each). There are 18 residues in the CDR3. The V end lost 2 bases, the J end lost 1 base, and 15 bases lay between the germline ends. The V gene's germline CDR1 is MNHEY and CDR2 SVGAGI. The CDR3 nucleotides are TGTGCCAGCAGTTACGGTTTGACCGGGGCATCTGGGGCCAACGTCCTGACTTTC. Encoded protein: CASSYGLTGASGANVLTF.

This clonotype was seen more than once but under ten times. The chain links TRBV29-1 to TRBJ1-2; TRBD1 is a possible D gene (5 bases). Germline V CDR1 and CDR2: SQVTM, ANQGSEA. CDR3 size: 14 residues. V lost 1 base to trimming and J lost 7 bases, with 16 bases between them. The CDR3 nucleotides are TGCAGCGTTGAAGGGTCCAGGGAAGGGGTTGGCTACACCTTC. Amino acid sequence: CSVEGSREGVGYTF. The whole variable domain, filled in from reference TRBV29-1 and TRBJ1-2, reads SAVISQKPSRDICQRGTSLTIQCQVDSQVTMMFWYRQQPGQSLTLIATANQGSEATYESGFVIDKFPISRPNLTFSTLTVSNMSPEDSSIYLCSVEGSREGVGYTFGSGTRLTVV.

The CDR3 DNA reads TGTGCCAGCAGTCCGGGGGGTACGTTTGACGAGCAGTACTTC. Protein product: CASSPGGTFDEQYF. The chain combines TRBV28 with TRBJ2-7; 7 nucleotides match TRBD2. Germline-derived CDR1 and CDR2 are MDHEN and SYDVKM. CDR3 length equals 14 residues. The V gene end was trimmed by 5 bases and the J gene end by 5 bases; junction bases not matched to a gene: 9.

This clonotype was found a few times. The chain links TRBV2 to TRBJ1-2; unclear D gene. Germline values: CDR1 SNHLY, CDR2 FYNNEI. This CDR3 is 13 amino acids long. V was shortened by 6 bases and J by 1 base, with 9 bases between the two germline ends. The DNA for the CDR3 is TGTGCCAGCAGGACAAGAAGTAACTATGGCTACACCTTC. It translates to CASRTRSNYGYTF.

The sample holds a few counts of this clonotype. V usage is TRBV11-2 and J usage is TRBJ2-3, with a weak D call TRBD2 (5 bases). The germline CDR1 and CDR2 sequences are SGHAT and FQNNGV. Trimming took 1 base from V and 7 from J, leaving 15 bases between them. The CDR3 sequence is 15 residues long. CDR3 residues: CASSLGGSALNTQYF. The CDR3 DNA reads as TGTGCCAGCAGCTTAGGCGGTAGCGCACTAAATACGCAGTATTTT.

The J gene is TRBJ1-5, the V gene TRBV6-5, with TRBD1 matching 7 bases. CDR1 and CDR2 (germline): MNHEY, SVGAGI. J gave up 1 base and V 2 bases, and 17 bases lay outside the gene matches. The CDR3 length is 20 residues. CDR3 amino acids: CASSYPGISGTVGSNQPQHF. The CDR3, as DNA: TGTGCCAGCAGTTACCCCGGAATATCCGGGACAGTCGGGAGCAATCAGCCCCAGCATTTT.

This clonotype turned up a few times. The chain combines TRBV24-1 with TRBJ2-2; D perhaps matches TRBD2 (6 bases). Germline values: CDR1 KGHDR, CDR2 SFDVKD. This CDR3 is built from 14 residues. The germline V and J ends were trimmed by 9 bases and 2 bases, with 12 bases remaining between them. CDR3 protein: CATDGAGNTGELFF. The CDR3 coding sequence is TGTGCCACCGACGGGGCGGGAAACACCGGGGAGCTGTTTTTT.

There are many counts of this clonotype. The chain combines TRBV6-5 with TRBJ2-3; weak D call: TRBD1 (6 bases). Germline CDR1 MNHEY, CDR2 SVGAGI. This CDR3 is built from 14 residues. Trimming pared 4 bases from V and 4 bases from J, leaving 12 bases between. CDR3: CASSSRDIADTQYF. The CDR3 nucleotides read TGTGCCAGCAGTTCCCGGGACATCGCAGATACGCAGTATTTT.

The chain employs TRBV14 and TRBJ2-3; the D is unclear. Germline V lookup: CDR1 SGHDN, CDR2 FVKESK. This CDR3 has 15 residues. V was trimmed by 0 bases and J by 0 bases, leaving 7 bases between them. CDR3 DNA sequence: TGTGCCAGCAGCCAAGACCATCGTAGCACAGATACGCAGTATTTT. Protein: CASSQDHRSTDTQYF.

The V gene is TRBV5-1, the J gene TRBJ2-2; 7 bases fit TRBD2. Germline CDR1 is SGHRS and CDR2 is YFSETQ. This CDR3 has 17 amino acids. V lost 4 bases to trimming and J lost 0 bases; unmatched junction nucleotides: 9. The CDR3 nucleotides are TGCGCCAGCAGCCATACCTCTAGCGGCCCGAACACCGGGGAGCTGTTTTTT. Translated, it gives CASSHTSSGPNTGELFF.

The rearrangement links TRBV20-1 to TRBJ2-2; the match to TRBD2 covers 7 bases. Unmatched junction bases numbered 5, after V lost 6 bases and J lost 7 bases. The CDR3 contains 12 residues. Per the germline V gene, CDR1 is DFQATT and CDR2 is SNEGSKA (reference sequence). CDR3 DNA sequence: TGCAGTGCACGCCCGGGGGGCGGGGAGCTGTTTTTT. Encoded protein: CSARPGGGELFF.

The chain links TRBV20-1 to TRBJ1-5, with 7 bases fitting TRBD1. V trimming: 2 bases; J trimming: 5 bases; junction bases outside the gene matches: 0. There are 12 residues in the CDR3. CDR1 and CDR2 from the germline V gene are DFQATT and SNEGSKA (reference sequence). CDR3 residues: CSARQGDQPQHF. CDR3 in DNA: TGCAGTGCTAGACAGGGGGATCAGCCCCAGCATTTT.

The CDR3 protein is CASSEAGVAGGRETQYF. CDR3 DNA: TGTGCCAGCAGTGAAGCTGGGGTAGCGGGGGGCAGAGAGACCCAGTACTTC. The V call is TRBV2, the J call TRBJ2-5, with 10 bases that match TRBD2. Germline CDR1 reads SNHLY; CDR2 reads FYNNEI. V shed 0 bases and J 4 bases; nucleotides not matched to a gene: 8. This CDR3 is 17 amino acids long.